What follows are 26 T cell receptor beta chains derived from one specimen sequenced in a study of blood T cell repertoires in COVID-19. TCRdb keeps only in-frame clones here, not all; method: immunoSEQ multiplex PCR. The sample consists of roughly 150,000 clones, under 85% of them appearing once. Sequenced: peripheral blood. The receptors were sampled from an older man who had recovered from COVID-19.

The rearrangement links TRBV5-1 to TRBJ1-2; TRBD1 matches at 8 bases. This CDR3 has 14 amino acids. The J segment lost 6 bases and the V segment lost 4 bases, leaving 8 bases of the junction unmatched. Germline lookup yields CDR1 SGHRS and CDR2 YFSETQ. In DNA, the CDR3 is TGCGCCAGCAGCCCTGGACAGGGCCTAGATGGCTACACCTTC. Its translation is CASSPGQGLDGYTF.

The chain has TRBV12-3 or TRBV12-4 and TRBJ2-3, with D tentatively TRBD2 (5 bases). The CDR3 sequence is 13 residues long. V was shortened by 6 bases and J by 2 bases, with 9 bases between the two germline ends. The CDR3 coding sequence is TGTGCCAGCAGCCGGGGAGTCACAGATACGCAGTATTTT. This translates into CASSRGVTDTQYF.

The chain recombines TRBV19 with TRBJ1-1; possible D gene TRBD1, 6 bases. Germline V CDR1 and CDR2: LNHDA, SQIVND (reference sequence). CDR3 length: 15 amino acids. The V end was cut by 3 bases, the J end by 4 bases, with 15 bases between. The CDR3 is CASSIAGTQGTEAFF. The CDR3 DNA follows: TGTGCCAGTAGTATCGCCGGGACACAGGGCACTGAAGCTTTCTTT.

This chain uses TRBV7-9 with TRBJ1-1, with D possibly being TRBD1 (6 bases). The CDR3 consists of 12 residues. V was shortened by 6 bases and J by 5 bases, with 10 bases between the two germline ends. The germline gives CDR1 SEHNR, CDR2 FQNEAQ (reference sequence). The CDR3 nucleotides read TGTGCCAGCAGTACAGGGTTAACTGAAGCTTTCTTT. The encoded protein is CASSTGLTEAFF.

Only one count was recorded for this clone. This chain joins TRBV6-5 and TRBJ1-2; TRBD1 aligns across 8 bases. CDR1 and CDR2 (germline): MNHEY, SVGAGI. The junction had 5 bases not matched to a gene; V was cut back by 4 bases and J by 4 bases. The CDR3 sequence is 14 residues long. CDR3 nucleotides: TGTGCCAGCAGTTTACAGGGGGGAAGCTATGGCTACACCTTC. Translated, it gives CASSLQGGSYGYTF.

This clone was detected only once. The chain employs TRBV2 and TRBJ1-4; the D is unclear. V lost 7 bases to trimming and J lost 0 bases, with 6 bases between them. The CDR3 is 13 residues long. Germline V gene sequence: CDR1 SNHLY, CDR2 FYNNEI. Here the CDR3 reads CASTSATNEKLFF. In DNA form, the CDR3 reads TGTGCCAGCACCAGTGCAACTAATGAAAAACTGTTTTTT.

The V gene is TRBV6-5, the J gene TRBJ2-7, with 7 bases fitting TRBD1. Unmatched junction bases numbered 8, after V lost 6 bases and J lost 3 bases. The length of the CDR3 is 14 residues. The V gene's germline CDR1 is MNHEY and CDR2 SVGAGI. CDR3 nucleotide sequence: TGTGCCAGCAGCCGGACAGGAAAGAACTACGAGCAGTACTTC. The encoded protein is CASSRTGKNYEQYF.

This chain connects TRBV5-1 to TRBJ2-5; TRBD2 is a possible D gene (6 bases). The CDR3 extends over 13 amino acids. In germline, CDR1 is SGHRS, CDR2 YFSETQ. Deletions cut 4 bases from V and 4 bases from J, with 11 bases between. In nucleotides, the CDR3 is TGCGCCAGCAGCCCGGGGGACCGAGAGACCCAGTACTTC. Amino acids: CASSPGDRETQYF.

The chain combines TRBV27 with TRBJ2-5, with a tentative D call TRBD2 (5 bases). The germline gives CDR1 MNHEY, CDR2 SMNVEV (reference sequence). V was trimmed by 6 bases and J by 7 bases, leaving 27 bases between them. CDR3 length: 17 amino acids. CDR3 residues: CASSPSSDPSQKATQYF. CDR3 sequence (DNA): TGTGCCAGCAGCCCTAGCTCCGATCCTTCCCAGAAGGCGACCCAGTACTTC.

This sequence joins TRBV6-5 and TRBJ1-2; D remains ambiguous. Germline V gives CDR1 MNHEY, CDR2 SVGAGI. V gave up 0 bases and J gave up 2 bases, with 7 bases separating them. The CDR3 runs to 14 residues. In DNA form, the CDR3 reads TGTGCCAGCAGTTACTCGGCGGCGAACTATGGCTACACCTTC. This sequence encodes CASSYSAANYGYTF.

The J gene is TRBJ2-7, the V gene TRBV6-5, with D possibly being TRBD2 (6 bases). V was shortened by 6 bases and J by 6 bases, with 9 bases between the two germline ends. This CDR3 is 11 amino acids long. From germline, CDR1 is MNHEY and CDR2 SVGAGI. CDR3 residues: CASRGLGEQYF. In nucleotides, the CDR3 is TGTGCCAGCAGGGGACTGGGCGAGCAGTACTTC.

The J gene is TRBJ1-2, the V gene TRBV6-5; 8 nucleotides agree with TRBD1. This CDR3 is built from 13 residues. The germline V gene encodes CDR1 MNHEY and CDR2 SVGAGI. Trimming removed 6 bases from V and 7 bases from J; junction bases left unmatched: 7. The CDR3 nucleotides read TGTGCCAGCAGAACCCAGGGGGCGGGTGGCTACACCTTC. Translating it yields CASRTQGAGGYTF.

This chain links TRBV18 with TRBJ2-3, with D possibly TRBD2 on 6 matching bases. The CDR3 runs 14 residues. Germline V gene sequence: CDR1 KGHSH, CDR2 LQKENI. V was trimmed by 3 bases and J by 4 bases, leaving 11 bases between them. In DNA, the CDR3 is TGTGCCAGCTCACCGGGACTTTCCCCAGATACGCAGTATTTT. Encoded protein: CASSPGLSPDTQYF. The entire variable domain, with the rest obtained from reference TRBV18 and TRBJ2-3, is as follows: NAGVMQNPRHLVRRRGQEARLRCSPMKGHSHVYWYRQLPEEGLKFMVYLQKENIIDESGMPKERFSAEFPKEGPSILRIQQVVRGDSAAYFCASSPGLSPDTQYFGPGTRLTVL.

CDR3 sequence reads: CASSLGTSGSTDTQYF. The DNA of the CDR3 is TGTGCCAGCAGTCTCGGGACTAGCGGAAGCACAGATACGCAGTATTTT. This chain uses TRBV27 with TRBJ2-3; 11 bases are shared with TRBD2. The V segment lost 5 bases and the J segment 0 bases; nucleotides outside the gene matches: 4. The CDR3 extends over 16 amino acids. Germline assignment: CDR1 MNHEY and CDR2 SMNVEV (reference sequence).

A few counts support this clone. The chain joins TRBV19 to TRBJ1-5, with 7 bases aligning to TRBD1. Trimming at V came to 10 bases and at J to 5 bases, leaving 14 bases not matched to a gene. Germline-derived CDR1 and CDR2 are LNHDA and SQIVND (reference sequence). The CDR3 sequence is 15 residues long. The DNA of the CDR3 is TGTGCCACTACTACTTTCCAGGGGGATTATCAGCCCCAGCATTTT. Translating it yields CATTTFQGDYQPQHF.

This chain uses TRBV5-1 with TRBJ2-5; TRBD2 agrees at 14 bases. The CDR3 is 16 residues long. Germline-derived CDR1 and CDR2 are SGHRS and YFSETQ. J was trimmed by 1 base and V by 4 bases; bases with no gene match: 3. CDR3 nucleotide sequence: TGCGCCAGCAGCCCGGGACTAGCGGGGGTCCAAGAGACCCAGTACTTC. Its protein product is CASSPGLAGVQETQYF.

This clone turned up a few times. The chain joins TRBV30 to TRBJ2-5, with TRBD1 identical over 10 bases. Germline CDR1 and CDR2: GTSNPN and SVGIG (reference sequence). The CDR3 sequence is 15 residues long. With 1 base clipped from V and 5 bases from J, the junction kept 7 bases outside the gene matches. The CDR3 protein is CAWSASGQGFETQYF. In DNA, the CDR3 is TGTGCCTGGAGTGCCTCGGGACAGGGGTTTGAGACCCAGTACTTC.

This chain connects TRBV18 to TRBJ1-2; no reliable D call. The germline V and J ends were trimmed by 6 bases and 8 bases, with 10 bases remaining between them. The CDR3 sequence is 11 residues long. Germline-derived CDR1 and CDR2 are KGHSH and LQKENI. CDR3 sequence: CASSNRRGYTF. The CDR3 DNA sequence: TGTGCCAGCTCTAACCGGAGAGGCTACACCTTC.

This clone has a handful of counts. The chain recombines TRBV5-8 with TRBJ2-7; possible D gene TRBD1, 5 bases. The CDR3 runs 12 residues. Germline lookup yields CDR1 SGHTS and CDR2 YDEGEE. V lost 6 bases and J 2 bases, leaving 9 bases between the germline ends. The CDR3 sequence is CASTRAPYEQYF. The CDR3 DNA reads TGTGCCAGCACCAGGGCCCCCTACGAGCAGTACTTC.

CDR3 sequence (DNA): TGCGCCAGCAGCTTGGCCGGCGGGAGTACGGATGAGCAGTTCTTC. Translating it yields CASSLAGGSTDEQFF. V and J are TRBV5-1 and TRBJ2-1; 7 bases fit TRBD2. This CDR3 has 15 residues. The germline V gene encodes CDR1 SGHRS and CDR2 YFSETQ. Trimming took 0 bases from V and 8 from J; bases not matched to a gene: 8.

This clone came up once. The chain recombines TRBV21-1 with TRBJ2-2; TRBD1 was called by the table and not checked on the DNA. TRBV21-1 is shown as a pseudogene. The CDR3 is made up of 13 amino acids. This CDR3 is CASSKDGNRGLFF. CDR3 nucleotides: TGTGCCAGCAGCAAAGATGGGAACAGGGGGCTGTTTTTT.

This chain links TRBV5-1 with TRBJ2-2, with TRBD1 matching over 8 bases. The CDR3 is made up of 16 amino acids. V was clipped by 0 bases and J by 0 bases; unmatched bases: 1. CDR1 is SGHRS and CDR2 is YFSETQ in the germline V gene. In DNA form, the CDR3 reads TGCGCCAGCAGCTTGGCAGGGGGCACGAACACCGGGGAGCTGTTTTTT. Protein sequence: CASSLAGGTNTGELFF.

The chain is built from TRBV4-3 and TRBJ2-6, with TRBD2 matching over 7 bases. From germline, CDR1 is LGHNA and CDR2 YSLEER. This CDR3 contains 19 residues. Trimming took 0 bases from V and 0 from J; bases not matched to a gene: 8. In DNA form, the CDR3 reads TGCGCCAGCAGCCAAGACTCAGGAGCGGGATTCTCTGGGGCCAACGTCCTGACTTTC. It encodes CASSQDSGAGFSGANVLTF.

The chain recombines TRBV4-3 with TRBJ2-7, with D perhaps matching TRBD1 (6 bases). Germline V CDR1 and CDR2: LGHNA, YSLEER. The CDR3 contains 16 residues. The germline V and J ends were trimmed by 0 bases and 0 bases, with 12 bases remaining between them. As DNA, the CDR3 is TGCGCCAGCAGCCAAGATTGGGGGCCGATCTCCTACGAGCAGTACTTC. This sequence encodes CASSQDWGPISYEQYF.

This chain uses TRBV2 with TRBJ2-5, with a weak D call TRBD2 (5 bases). Per the germline V gene, CDR1 is SNHLY and CDR2 is FYNNEI. V lost 5 bases, J lost 5 bases, and 9 bases lay in between. This CDR3 spans 12 amino acids. The CDR3 DNA reads TGTGCCAGCAGTCGGGGTCAGGAGACCCAGTACTTC. It encodes CASSRGQETQYF.

The V call is TRBV28, the J call TRBJ2-7, with 7 positions matching TRBD1. The CDR3 consists of 14 residues. The germline V gene has CDR1 MDHEN and CDR2 SYDVKM. Trimming removed 6 bases from V and 3 bases from J; junction bases left unmatched: 8. CDR3 bases: TGTGCCAGCAGGGGAAGACAGGGATACTACGAGCAGTACTTC. It translates to CASRGRQGYYEQYF.